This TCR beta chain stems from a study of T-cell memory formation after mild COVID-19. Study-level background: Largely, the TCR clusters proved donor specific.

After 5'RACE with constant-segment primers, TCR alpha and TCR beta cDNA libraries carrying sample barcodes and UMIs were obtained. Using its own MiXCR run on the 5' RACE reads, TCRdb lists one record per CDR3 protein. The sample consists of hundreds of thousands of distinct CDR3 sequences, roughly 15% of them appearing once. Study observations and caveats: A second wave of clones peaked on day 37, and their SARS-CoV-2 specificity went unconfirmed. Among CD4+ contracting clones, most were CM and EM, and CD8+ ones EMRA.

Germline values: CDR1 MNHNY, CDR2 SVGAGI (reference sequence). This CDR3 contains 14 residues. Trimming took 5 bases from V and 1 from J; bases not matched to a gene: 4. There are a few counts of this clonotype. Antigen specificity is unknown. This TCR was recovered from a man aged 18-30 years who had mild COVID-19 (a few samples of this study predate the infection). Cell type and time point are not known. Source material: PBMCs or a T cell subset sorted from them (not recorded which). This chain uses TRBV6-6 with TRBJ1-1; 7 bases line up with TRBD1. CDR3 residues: CASSRTGGNTEAFF. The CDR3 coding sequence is TGTGCCAGCAGTCGGACAGGTGGGAACACTGAAGCTTTCTTT.